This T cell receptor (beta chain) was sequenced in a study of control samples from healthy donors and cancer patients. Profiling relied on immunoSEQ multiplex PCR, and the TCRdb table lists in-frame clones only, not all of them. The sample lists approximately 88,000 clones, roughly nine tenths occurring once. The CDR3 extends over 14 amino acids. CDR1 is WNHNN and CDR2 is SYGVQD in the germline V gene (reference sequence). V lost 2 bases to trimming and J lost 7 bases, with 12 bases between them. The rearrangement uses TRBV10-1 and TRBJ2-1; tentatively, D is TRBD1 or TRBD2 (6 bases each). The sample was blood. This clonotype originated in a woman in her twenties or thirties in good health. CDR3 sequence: CASSESGGQNEQFF. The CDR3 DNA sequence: TGCGCCAGCAGTGAGAGTGGGGGGCAGAATGAGCAGTTCTTC.